These T cell receptor beta chains were read from a single sample in a study of blood T cell repertoires in COVID-19. Assay used: immunoSEQ multiplex PCR; TCRdb lists only in-frame clones, some missing. The table shows 40,000 or so clones, with around nine tenths occurring only once. The sample was peripheral blood. Source of these receptors: a human donor in a cohort sampled during active COVID-19. Both conserved end residues are part of each CDR3. A D gene is named only where the DNA matches it firmly. A clone size is listed for some rows: how often the clone was seen (once, few, many), or a class if it is expanded.

abundance,j_gene,d_gene,len,v_gene,CDR3nt,CDR3aa
once,TRBJ2-1,TRBD1,17,TRBV30,TGTGCCTGGCGCCGGGAGGAGGGACAGGGTCGTATAGATGAGCAGTTCTTC,CAWRREEGQGRIDEQFF
.,TRBJ1-2,TRBD1,15,TRBV5-1,TGCGCCAGCACATGGACAGGCGACTCTAACTATGGCTACACCTTC,CASTWTGDSNYGYTF
once,TRBJ2-7,.,16,TRBV21-1,TGTGCCAGCAGCAAACACTACCACGGGGACAACTACGAGCAGTACTTC,CASSKHYHGDNYEQYF
once,TRBJ1-5,.,14,TRBV3-1/TRBV3-2,TGTGCCAGCAGCCCAACCCCGGGCAATCAGCCCCAGCATTTT,CASSPTPGNQPQHF
.,TRBJ1-2,TRBD1,18,TRBV28,TGTGCCAGCAGTTCTGCGGTGGGACAGGGGGCGCTCTACTATGGCTACACCTTC,CASSSAVGQGALYYGYTF
.,TRBJ2-1,.,15,TRBV27,TGTGCCAGCAGTTTATCGTGGGCAGGGGTGGACGAGCAGTTCTTC,CASSLSWAGVDEQFF
.,TRBJ2-2,.,16,TRBV19,TGTGCCAGTAGTATCTGGAGGCGAGCAACCCCCGGGGAGCTGTTTTTT,CASSIWRRATPGELFF
.,TRBJ1-2,.,14,TRBV5-1,TGCGCCAGCAGCTTAAATTGGCAGGGGATCAGCTACACCTTC,CASSLNWQGISYTF
.,TRBJ2-7,TRBD2,15,TRBV11-2,TGTGCCAGCAGCGGCCTCAGCGGGAGGCCCTACGAGCAGTACTTC,CASSGLSGRPYEQYF
once,TRBJ1-1,.,15,TRBV7-2,TGTGCCAGCAGCTCGTATACGCTAGTGAACACTGAAGCTTTCTTT,CASSSYTLVNTEAFF
.,TRBJ2-5,.,14,TRBV10-3,TGTGCCATCAGTGCGGGGGTATGGCAAGAGACCCAGTACTTC,CAISAGVWQETQYF
once,TRBJ1-5,.,13,TRBV7-9,TGTGCCAGCAGCTTTGGCAGGGTAGACCCCCAGCATTTT,CASSFGRVDPQHF
.,TRBJ2-2,TRBD1,15,TRBV7-2,TGTGCCAGCAGCCCCTGGACAGGGGGAACCGGGGAGCTGTTTTTT,CASSPWTGGTGELFF
.,TRBJ2-3,TRBD2,16,TRBV7-9,TGTGCCAGCAGCTTATCGCTAGCGGGAGTTTCGGATACGCAGTATTTT,CASSLSLAGVSDTQYF
.,TRBJ1-5,.,15,TRBV30,TGTGCCTGGAGTCCGCGGGCAGGCCTTAATCAGCCCCAGCATTTT,CAWSPRAGLNQPQHF
.,TRBJ2-3,.,12,TRBV5-5,TGTGCCAGCAGCCTCCGCACAGATACGCAGTATTTT,CASSLRTDTQYF
.,TRBJ2-1,TRBD2,17,TRBV7-9,TGTGCCAGCAGCCCCCCTTTCAGGTTAGCGGGAGGACCAGAGCAGTTCTTC,CASSPPFRLAGGPEQFF
once,TRBJ2-1,TRBD1,16,TRBV5-4,TGTGCCAGCCAGAGACAGGGGCCTTCTACGCTCAATGAGCAGTTCTTC,CASQRQGPSTLNEQFF
.,TRBJ1-4,TRBD1,16,TRBV19,TGTGCCAGTAGTCCGAGGGTTGGGACAGGGCATGAAAAACTGTTTTTT,CASSPRVGTGHEKLFF
.,TRBJ2-2,.,20,TRBV6-2/TRBV6-3,TGTGCCAGCAGTTACAGGGGGTTAGCGACAATCTCGCCGAACACCGGGGAGCTGTTTTTT,CASSYRGLATISPNTGELFF
.,TRBJ1-4,TRBD1,13,TRBV27,TGTGCCAGCAGATCCCGGGACAGCGAAAAACTGTTTTTT,CASRSRDSEKLFF
.,TRBJ2-2,.,12,TRBV29-1,TGCAGTGCCTCTCAGGGAACCGGGGAGCTGTTTTTT,CSASQGTGELFF
.,TRBJ2-7,TRBD1,14,TRBV7-9,TGTGCCAGCAGCCGACCCGGGACAGACTACGAGCAGTACTTC,CASSRPGTDYEQYF
.,TRBJ2-2,.,15,TRBV7-3,TGTGCCAGCAGCCCAGGGGGGCAGAACACCGGGGAGCTGTTTTTT,CASSPGGQNTGELFF
.,TRBJ2-3,.,15,TRBV11-3,TGTGCCAGCAGCTCCGGACGGACTAGCACAGATACGCAGTATTTT,CASSSGRTSTDTQYF
few,TRBJ1-1,.,13,TRBV24-1,TGTGCCACCAGTGATTTGCGGGGTACTGAAGCTTTCTTT,CATSDLRGTEAFF
.,TRBJ1-5,TRBD1,16,TRBV28,TGTGCCAGCAGTTCCCCGGGGACAGAGTTCAATCAGCCCCAGCATTTT,CASSSPGTEFNQPQHF
.,TRBJ2-5,.,13,TRBV10-3,TGTGCCATCAGCCGGGACACCCAAGAGACCCAGTACTTC,CAISRDTQETQYF
.,TRBJ1-2,TRBD1,17,TRBV13,TGTGCCAGCAGCGCGACAGGGTGGGGAAACTTAAACTATGGCTACACCTTC,CASSATGWGNLNYGYTF
.,TRBJ1-5,.,14,TRBV6-2/TRBV6-3,TGTGCCAGCAGTTATTTACAGGGCCATCAGCCCCAGCATTTT,CASSYLQGHQPQHF
once,TRBJ1-1,.,13,TRBV6-6,TGTGCCAGCAGTACCGAGAAGAACACTGAAGCTTTCTTT,CASSTEKNTEAFF
.,TRBJ2-7,TRBD1,14,TRBV7-2,TGTGCCAGCAGCCTCGGACAGGCCGTCAACGAGCAGTACTTC,CASSLGQAVNEQYF
.,TRBJ1-1,.,11,TRBV25-1,TGTGCCAGCAGTCCCCTCACTGAAGCTTTCTTT,CASSPLTEAFF
.,TRBJ2-2,TRBD2,15,TRBV7-2,TGTGCCAGCAGCTGGGGACTAGAAGACACCGGGGAGCTGTTTTTT,CASSWGLEDTGELFF
.,TRBJ2-6,.,14,TRBV2,TGTGCCAGCACCAGGGAAACCGGGGCCAACGTCCTGACTTTC,CASTRETGANVLTF
.,TRBJ1-1,TRBD1,16,TRBV27,TGTGCCAGCAGTTTATCGATGGGACAGGGGCGTACTGAAGCTTTCTTT,CASSLSMGQGRTEAFF
.,TRBJ2-5,TRBD1,17,TRBV27,TGTGCCAGCAGTTTATCCCTTAGGACAGGCGTTGTGGAGACCCAGTACTTC,CASSLSLRTGVVETQYF
.,TRBJ2-1,.,15,TRBV5-1,TGCGCCAGCAGCTTGACAGGGAAAGTCACCAATGAGCAGTTCTTC,CASSLTGKVTNEQFF
once,TRBJ1-2,TRBD1,16,TRBV4-1,TGCGCCAGCAGCCAAGGAGGGACAGGGGGGAGATATGGCTACACCTTC,CASSQGGTGGRYGYTF
.,TRBJ2-1,TRBD2,14,TRBV5-1,TGCGCCAGCAGCGCGACTAGCGCCCTCAATGAGCAGTTCTTC,CASSATSALNEQFF
.,TRBJ1-1,.,14,TRBV19,TGTGCCAGTAGTATACAGGGCAGGGGCACTGAAGCTTTCTTT,CASSIQGRGTEAFF
once,TRBJ1-1,TRBD1,16,TRBV28,TGTGCCAGCAGCCTTCCACCGGGACAGGGAAACACTGAAGCTTTCTTT,CASSLPPGQGNTEAFF
.,TRBJ2-2,.,15,TRBV7-3,TGTGCCAGCAGCTTAACGAGCCAGGGGACCGGGGAGCTGTTTTTT,CASSLTSQGTGELFF
.,TRBJ2-3,.,14,TRBV9,TGTGCCAGCAGCGTAGGCGGGACGGGAAATACGCAGTATTTT,CASSVGGTGNTQYF
.,TRBJ2-6,.,16,TRBV18,TGTGCCAGCTCACCACCTGTCAGCTCTGGGGCCAACGTCCTGACTTTC,CASSPPVSSGANVLTF